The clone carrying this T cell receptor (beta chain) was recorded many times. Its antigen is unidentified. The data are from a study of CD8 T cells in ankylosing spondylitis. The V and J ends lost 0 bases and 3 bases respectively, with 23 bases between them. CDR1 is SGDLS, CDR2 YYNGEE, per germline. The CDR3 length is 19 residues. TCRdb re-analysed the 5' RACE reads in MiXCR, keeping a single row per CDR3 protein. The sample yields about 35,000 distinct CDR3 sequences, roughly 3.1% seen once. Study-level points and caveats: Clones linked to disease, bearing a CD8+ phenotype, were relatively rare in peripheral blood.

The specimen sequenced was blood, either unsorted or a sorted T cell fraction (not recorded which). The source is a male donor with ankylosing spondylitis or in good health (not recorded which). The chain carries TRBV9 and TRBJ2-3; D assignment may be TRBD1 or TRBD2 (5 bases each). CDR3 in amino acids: CASSVVSGSMSGLTDTQYF. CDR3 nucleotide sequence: TGTGCCAGCAGCGTAGTCTCGGGGTCTATGTCAGGGCTTACAGATACGCAGTATTTT.